These T cell receptor beta chains were read from a single sample in a study of blood T cell repertoires in COVID-19. Repertoires were generated with immunoSEQ multiplex PCR, while TCRdb's copy carries only in-frame clones and drops some. The sample has 450,000 to 500,000 clones; around 85% are singletons. What was sequenced was PBMCs or T cells enriched from blood (not recorded which). Receptor source: a woman aged 55-70 years who had recovered from COVID-19. CDR3s leave out the opening cysteine and the closing phenylalanine or tryptophan. The order of the fields is V gene, D gene, J gene, CDR3 protein. D genes are given only for firm matches.

>TRBV7-9|NA|TRBJ1-2
ASSPGPGSYGYT
>TRBV19|TRBD1|TRBJ1-1
ASSIVGQRNTEAF
>TRBV30|NA|TRBJ2-2
ASRGRYTGELF
>TRBV25-1|NA|TRBJ2-3
ASSENRDTDSTDTQY
>TRBV2|NA|TRBJ1-4
ASRRGGFTTNEKLF
>TRBV18|NA|TRBJ2-1
ASSPRPSGNEQF
>TRBV19|NA|TRBJ1-6
ASSSSSYNSPLH
>TRBV7-9|NA|TRBJ1-3
ASSLAKTAGNSGNTIY
>TRBV19|TRBD1|TRBJ1-1
ASSVQGGTEAF
>TRBV14|TRBD1|TRBJ2-7
ASSQNQPGQASYEQY
>TRBV19|TRBD1|TRBJ2-1
ASTSQGASYNEQF
>TRBV19|TRBD1|TRBJ1-5
ASSIGSQGVNQPQH
>TRBV10-3|NA|TRBJ1-5
ATGRSQGGSNQPQH
>TRBV14|TRBD1|TRBJ1-2
ASSQGKTGYVDGYT
>TRBV5-1|TRBD1|TRBJ2-3
ASSQDRGRTDTQY
>TRBV15|TRBD1|TRBJ2-5
ATSRDLGGRREETQY
>TRBV4-1|NA|TRBJ2-1
ASSQVGRQF
>TRBV9|TRBD2|TRBJ2-7
ASSKGLADIYEQY
>TRBV7-2|NA|TRBJ2-1
ASSSTGVGVQF
>TRBV27|NA|TRBJ1-1
ASSPRNWRGTEAF
>TRBV5-1|TRBD1|TRBJ1-1
ASSLSTGGDTEAF
>TRBV3-1/TRBV3-2|NA|TRBJ2-7
ASSPRDSRSYEQY
>TRBV5-5|TRBD1|TRBJ1-2
ASSLTGEGQLGGYT
>TRBV6-1|TRBD1|TRBJ2-2
ASSEDRVNGELF
>TRBV11-3|TRBD1|TRBJ1-2
ASSLAVVGTEGGYT
>TRBV5-1|TRBD2|TRBJ2-5
ASCLGASGGQETQY
>TRBV4-1|NA|TRBJ2-3
ASSQEWRGRGVADTQY
>TRBV27|NA|TRBJ1-3
ASKEGSGGNTIY
>TRBV4-1|NA|TRBJ1-6
ASSERSSSYNSPLH
>TRBV5-5|NA|TRBJ2-1
ASSPTRQSSYNEQF
>TRBV7-2|NA|TRBJ2-2
ASSQQKTGELF
>TRBV21-1|NA|TRBJ1-5
ASSKVAGERGQPQH
>TRBV19|NA|TRBJ1-1
ASSIRVNTEAF
>TRBV24-1|NA|TRBJ2-5
ATSGNGRGTQY
>TRBV24-1|TRBD1|TRBJ2-3
ATSPTGWAQY
>TRBV5-8|NA|TRBJ1-3
ASSPPRNTIY
>TRBV5-8|TRBD1|TRBJ2-7
ASSLGQGAYEQY
>TRBV6-1|TRBD2|TRBJ2-5
ASSAQIAGMFQETQY
>TRBV4-1|NA|TRBJ1-1
ASSLPSQGRTEAF
>TRBV3-1/TRBV3-2|TRBD1|TRBJ1-4
ASSLRTGDAANEKLF
>TRBV14|NA|TRBJ1-2
ASSRQYYGYT
>TRBV7-2|NA|TRBJ2-3
ASSFSAWDTQY
>TRBV27|TRBD2|TRBJ2-1
ASSLAGGPNEQF
>TRBV2|TRBD1|TRBJ1-2
ASSEALRDSYGYT
>TRBV6-4|TRBD1|TRBJ2-2
ASKADPGQGNTGELF
>TRBV5-5|NA|TRBJ1-3
ASSFRVGSSGNTIY